Listed below are T cell receptor beta chains from one sample, sequenced in a study of blood T cell repertoires in COVID-19. The data were produced by immunoSEQ multiplex PCR, yet TCRdb's version contains in-frame clones alone and is incomplete. The table includes under 300,000 clones, nearly 90% detected once. The sample consisted of peripheral blood. These receptors came from a woman aged 40 to 50 who had recovered from COVID-19. The CDR3 runs from the conserved cysteine through the conserved F or W. A D gene is named only where the DNA matches it firmly. The size entry is marked missing in some rows and otherwise reads once, few, many or a size class.

abundance	v_gene	d_gene	j_gene	CDR3aa	CDR3nt
NA	TRBV4-1	NA	TRBJ2-3	CASSQEARQAYTDTQYF	TGCGCCAGCAGCCAAGAGGCCCGACAGGCCTACACAGATACGCAGTATTTT
NA	TRBV9	TRBD1	TRBJ1-4	CASSLGQGRGEKLFF	TGTGCCAGCAGCCTAGGACAGGGGAGGGGTGAAAAACTGTTTTTT
NA	TRBV3-1/TRBV3-2	TRBD1	TRBJ2-5	CASSQGWDRIQETQYF	TGTGCCAGCAGCCAGGGATGGGACAGGATACAAGAGACCCAGTACTTC
NA	TRBV2	NA	TRBJ1-6	CASSVDRNSPLHF	TGTGCCAGCAGTGTAGACAGGAATTCACCCCTCCACTTT
NA	TRBV6-5	NA	TRBJ2-5	CASSPPGRKETQYF	TGTGCCAGCAGCCCCCCAGGGCGCAAGGAGACCCAGTACTTC
NA	TRBV28	NA	TRBJ1-2	CASLALVEGAYGYTF	TGTGCCAGCCTCGCTTTGGTAGAAGGGGCCTATGGCTACACCTTC
few	TRBV11-2	NA	TRBJ2-7	CASSLGPPGEQYF	TGTGCCAGCAGCTTAGGCCCCCCGGGGGAGCAGTACTTC
NA	TRBV29-1	NA	TRBJ2-5	CSVERVLSLLKTQYF	TGCAGCGTTGAACGCGTGCTCTCCCTTCTAAAGACCCAGTACTTC
NA	TRBV5-1	TRBD1	TRBJ1-3	CASSLGQGASGSGNTIYF	TGCGCCAGCAGCTTAGGCCAGGGGGCCAGCGGCTCTGGAAACACCATATATTTT
NA	TRBV6-5	NA	TRBJ1-4	CASSSATSLPEKLFF	TGTGCCAGCAGTTCCGCGACAAGTCTCCCTGAAAAACTGTTTTTT
NA	TRBV7-3	TRBD2	TRBJ2-7	CASSSPGLEYEQYF	TGTGCCAGCAGCTCGCCGGGACTAGAGTACGAGCAGTACTTC
NA	TRBV29-1	NA	TRBJ1-1	CSALPLRTEAFF	TGCAGCGCGCTTCCCCTGAGGACTGAAGCTTTCTTT
NA	TRBV7-2	TRBD1	TRBJ2-3	CASSRAGQGTDTQYF	TGTGCCAGCAGCCGGGCGGGACAGGGCACAGATACGCAGTATTTT
NA	TRBV13	NA	TRBJ2-7	CASSLDRSYEQYF	TGTGCCAGCAGCTTAGACAGGTCCTACGAGCAGTACTTC
NA	TRBV7-2	TRBD1	TRBJ1-3	CASSPDRGRSGNTIYF	TGTGCCAGCAGCCCCGACAGGGGCCGCTCTGGAAACACCATATATTTT
NA	TRBV7-2	TRBD1	TRBJ2-1	CASSLDRAYNEQFF	TGTGCCAGCAGTTTGGACAGGGCCTACAATGAGCAGTTCTTC
NA	TRBV7-2	TRBD1	TRBJ2-1	CASSFGTGRNEQFF	TGTGCCAGCAGCTTCGGGACAGGGCGTAATGAGCAGTTCTTC
NA	TRBV10-3	NA	TRBJ2-5	CAISEPGQETQYF	TGTGCCATCAGTGAGCCCGGGCAAGAGACCCAGTACTTC
NA	TRBV19	TRBD1	TRBJ1-2	CASSKTGEPYGYTF	TGTGCCAGTAGTAAGACAGGGGAACCCTATGGCTACACCTTC
NA	TRBV6-2/TRBV6-3	NA	TRBJ2-1	CASSLLSSYNEQFF	TGTGCCAGCAGTTTATTGAGCTCCTACAATGAGCAGTTCTTC
NA	TRBV24-1	NA	TRBJ2-5	CATEVQGAGQETQYF	TGTGCCACCGAGGTTCAAGGGGCTGGGCAAGAGACCCAGTACTTC
NA	TRBV28	NA	TRBJ1-4	CASSLPAGSTNEKLFF	TGTGCCAGCAGTCTCCCCGCCGGGTCCACTAATGAAAAACTGTTTTTT
NA	TRBV13	TRBD2	TRBJ2-3	CASSFGTRTDTQYF	TGTGCCAGCAGCTTTGGGACTAGGACAGATACGCAGTATTTT
NA	TRBV7-9	TRBD1	TRBJ2-3	CASSLTQGADTQYF	TGTGCCAGCAGCTTAACCCAGGGGGCAGATACGCAGTATTTT
NA	TRBV27	NA	TRBJ2-7	CASSLSGSGTQQYF	TGTGCCAGCAGTTTATCGGGGTCGGGAACCCAGCAGTACTTC
NA	TRBV4-3	TRBD2	TRBJ2-1	CASSQESGLAVNEQFF	TGCGCCAGCAGCCAAGAATCGGGACTAGCGGTCAATGAGCAGTTCTTC
NA	TRBV11-2	TRBD1	TRBJ2-7	CASSSSGGTGGYEQYF	TGTGCCAGCAGCTCTTCCGGGGGGACAGGGGGTTACGAGCAGTACTTC
NA	TRBV6-5	TRBD1	TRBJ1-4	CASRPGQLNEKLFF	TGTGCCAGCAGGCCGGGACAGCTTAATGAAAAACTGTTTTTT
NA	TRBV19	TRBD2	TRBJ2-7	CASSPRRLAGGIAYEQYF	TGTGCCAGTAGTCCCCGACGACTAGCGGGAGGGATCGCCTACGAGCAGTACTTC
NA	TRBV4-1	TRBD2	TRBJ2-3	CASSQEAGLAGGTDTQYF	TGCGCCAGCAGCCAAGAGGCAGGACTAGCGGGGGGCACAGATACGCAGTATTTT
NA	TRBV6-6	NA	TRBJ1-5	CASRLNPINQPQHF	TGTGCCAGCAGATTAAACCCTATTAATCAGCCCCAGCATTTT
NA	TRBV11-2	TRBD2	TRBJ2-7	CASSFPLSGSTAYEQYF	TGTGCCAGCAGCTTCCCTCTTAGCGGGAGTACCGCCTACGAGCAGTACTTC
NA	TRBV7-2	TRBD2	TRBJ2-3	CASSLGPSGGIDTQYF	TGTGCCAGCAGCTTAGGCCCTAGCGGGGGCATAGATACGCAGTATTTT
few	TRBV19	NA	TRBJ2-5	CASSPAAQETQYF	TGTGCCAGTAGTCCCGCGGCCCAAGAGACCCAGTACTTC
NA	TRBV5-5	TRBD2	TRBJ2-4	CASSPGLAGNIQYF	TGTGCCAGCAGCCCCGGACTAGCTGGTAACATTCAGTACTTC
NA	TRBV6-5	TRBD1	TRBJ1-2	CASEARGLDGYTF	TGTGCCAGCGAGGCCAGGGGGCTGGATGGCTACACCTTC
NA	TRBV18	TRBD1	TRBJ1-1	CASSLQGVNTEAFF	TGTGCCAGCTCACTACAGGGGGTTAACACTGAAGCTTTCTTT
NA	TRBV7-2	TRBD1	TRBJ1-2	CASSRTGGPLSGYTF	TGTGCCAGCAGCCGGACAGGGGGGCCCCTAAGCGGCTACACCTTC
NA	TRBV29-1	TRBD1	TRBJ2-1	CSVGTGNKNEQFF	TGCAGCGTTGGGACAGGTAATAAGAATGAGCAGTTCTTC
NA	TRBV24-1	TRBD2	TRBJ2-5	CATSDVTSGEQETQYF	TGTGCCACCAGTGATGTGACTAGCGGCGAACAAGAGACCCAGTACTTC
NA	TRBV3-1/TRBV3-2	TRBD2	TRBJ2-1	CASSQGSGFGLAGNEQFF	TGTGCCAGCAGCCAAGGTTCGGGATTCGGGCTAGCGGGCAATGAGCAGTTCTTC
NA	TRBV7-8	TRBD2	TRBJ2-1	CASSRAGALHNEQFF	TGTGCCAGCAGCAGAGCGGGAGCTCTTCACAATGAGCAGTTCTTC